A selection of T cell receptor beta chains follows, all from one sample in a study of tumour-infiltrating T cells in Burkitt lymphoma. Sequencing was performed with immunoSEQ multiplex PCR; in TCRdb, only in-frame clones are kept and a portion is missing. Of 10,000 or so clones listed, less than 65% are singletons. Sequenced sample: tumor tissue. All receptors derive from a human donor with diffuse large B-cell lymphoma. Each CDR3 is given with its conserved first and last residue. A D gene is named only where the DNA matches it firmly. Clone sizes are given selectively: once, few, many, or a class where the clone is expanded.

TRBV6-1	TRBD1	NA	TRBJ2-7	TGTGCCAGCAGTGAAGTCTACTGGGACAGGGTAAACGAGCAGTACTTC	CASSEVYWDRVNEQYF
TRBV5-1	NA	NA	TRBJ1-4	TGCGCCAGCAGCTCCTCCGGGGAAGAAAAACTGTTTTTT	CASSSSGEEKLFF
TRBV15	TRBD1	NA	TRBJ1-2	TGTGCCACCAGCAGAGCGCAGGGGGCCAACTATGGCTACACCTTC	CATSRAQGANYGYTF
TRBV10-1	NA	NA	TRBJ1-1	TGCGCCAGCAGTGCCGTGAACACTGAAGCTTTCTTT	CASSAVNTEAFF
TRBV19	NA	NA	TRBJ2-2	TGTGCCAGTAGTATAGTGTTGGTGACGGTAGGCGGGGAGCTGTTTTTT	CASSIVLVTVGGELFF
TRBV4-2	TRBD1	few	TRBJ2-7	TGTGCCAGCAGCGAATCCGGGACAGTCTACGAGCAGTACTTC	CASSESGTVYEQYF
TRBV2	NA	NA	TRBJ1-1	TGTGCCAGCAGTGAATATTGGGGCGATTCTGAAGCTTTCTTT	CASSEYWGDSEAFF
TRBV21-1	NA	NA	TRBJ2-1	TGTGCCAGCAGCTCTAGCGCCGGAGCTAGCGGTCGCTACAATGAGCAGTTCTTC	CASSSSAGASGRYNEQFF
TRBV27	TRBD2	NA	TRBJ2-2	TGTGCCAGCTCGAGCGGGGGAAGAACCGGGGAGCTGTTTTTT	CASSSGGRTGELFF
TRBV19	TRBD1	NA	TRBJ2-7	TGTGCCAGTAGACCCGGGACAGGGTTGGACGAGCAGTACTTC	CASRPGTGLDEQYF
TRBV6-1	TRBD2	NA	TRBJ2-7	TGTGCCAGCAGTTTGCGGGGTAGCGGGGGCTACGAGCAGTACTTC	CASSLRGSGGYEQYF
TRBV19	TRBD1	NA	TRBJ2-3	TGTGCCAGTAGTTTGACAGGGAGCACAGATACGCAGTATTTT	CASSLTGSTDTQYF
TRBV5-6	NA	NA	TRBJ1-6	TGTGCCAGCAGCTCCCGATCCCTCAATTCACCCCTCCACTTT	CASSSRSLNSPLHF
TRBV5-6	NA	NA	TRBJ1-6	TGTGCCAGCAGCGCCCCAGGAGTGGGGCCGGCCAGGAATTCACCCCTCCACTTT	CASSAPGVGPARNSPLHF
TRBV4-2	TRBD2	NA	TRBJ2-1	TGTGCCAGCAGCCAAAGCGGGGGGTCCTACAATGAGCAGTTCTTC	CASSQSGGSYNEQFF
TRBV5-6	TRBD1	NA	TRBJ2-1	TGTGCCAGCAGCTCTATCGACAGGGGGCGAGACAATGAGCAGTTCTTC	CASSSIDRGRDNEQFF
TRBV27	NA	NA	TRBJ1-1	TGTGCCAGCAGTTGGCTAGGACAAGTAGAAGCTTTCTTT	CASSWLGQVEAFF
TRBV29-1	NA	NA	TRBJ2-3	TGCAGCGTCGAAAAGGAGAGGCCGGATACGCAGTATTTT	CSVEKERPDTQYF
TRBV11-2	NA	NA	TRBJ1-4	TGTGCCAGCAGCTTAGAGGGCAGGGTGCATGAAAAACTGTTTTTT	CASSLEGRVHEKLFF
TRBV19	NA	NA	TRBJ2-2	TGTGCCAGTAGTATCGGCAGGGAGGTCACCGGGGAGCTGTTTTTT	CASSIGREVTGELFF
TRBV7-9	NA	NA	TRBJ1-2	TGTGCCAGCAGCTTTGGAAACTATGGCTACACCTTC	CASSFGNYGYTF
TRBV19	TRBD1	NA	TRBJ1-5	TGTGCCAGTAGTCAGGGGGTGTCGAGCAATCAGCCCCAGCATTTT	CASSQGVSSNQPQHF
TRBV19	NA	NA	TRBJ1-4	TGTGCCAGTGGGCAGCGGGGGAATGAAAAACTGTTTTTT	CASGQRGNEKLFF
TRBV7-9	NA	NA	TRBJ2-3	TGTGCCAGCAGCTTTGGAGTCGGGGGAAGCACAGATACGCAGTATTTT	CASSFGVGGSTDTQYF
TRBV2	TRBD1	NA	TRBJ1-5	TGTGCCAGCAGGACGACAGGGCAACAGCCCCAGCATTTT	CASRTTGQQPQHF
TRBV28	NA	NA	TRBJ2-7	TGTGCCAGCAGTTCGGGACTCGTCTACGAGCAGTACTTC	CASSSGLVYEQYF
TRBV11-2	NA	NA	TRBJ2-2	TGTGCCAGCAGCTTGGGGCCTTACACCGGGGAGCTGTTTTTT	CASSLGPYTGELFF
TRBV27	TRBD2	NA	TRBJ2-7	TGTGCCAGCAGTCCTACTAGCGTGCCCTACGAGCAGTACTTC	CASSPTSVPYEQYF
TRBV29-1	NA	NA	TRBJ1-1	TGCAGCGTTGAAGATCGGTTCCGGGTAAACACTGAAGCTTTCTTT	CSVEDRFRVNTEAFF
TRBV5-5	NA	NA	TRBJ1-1	TGTGCCAGCAGCTTACAGGGATTCTTGAACACTGAAGCTTTCTTT	CASSLQGFLNTEAFF
TRBV19	TRBD2	large	TRBJ2-7	TGTGCCAGTAGTAGGGGGAGGGGACCCGACCACGAGCAGTACTTC	CASSRGRGPDHEQYF
TRBV7-9	NA	NA	TRBJ1-5	TGTGCCAGCAGCTTTATGGAGGGTCAGCCCCAGCATTTT	CASSFMEGQPQHF
TRBV19	TRBD2	NA	TRBJ2-3	TGTGCCAGTAGTGCCCGACTAGCGGGTAGCACAGATACGCAGTATTTT	CASSARLAGSTDTQYF
TRBV20-1	NA	NA	TRBJ1-1	TGCAGTGCTAGAGATTTCCGAGCTTTCTTT	CSARDFRAFF
TRBV27	NA	NA	TRBJ1-6	TGTGCCACCGGGGGGGGTCCCAATTCACCCCTCCACTTT	CATGGGPNSPLHF
TRBV5-1	TRBD1	medium-sized	TRBJ2-1	TGCGCCAGCAGCTTACTGACAGGGACCCGCAATGAGCAGTTCTTC	CASSLLTGTRNEQFF
TRBV2	TRBD1	NA	TRBJ1-5	TGTGCCAGCAGAGGGGACAGACGGAGCAATCAGCCCCAGCATTTT	CASRGDRRSNQPQHF
TRBV15	NA	NA	TRBJ1-6	TGTGCCACCAGCAGAGGGGAGGGATCACCCCTCCACTTT	CATSRGEGSPLHF
TRBV15	NA	NA	TRBJ1-6	TGTGCCACCAGCACCCTCGTAAGGGGGTTGAATTCACCCCTCCACTTT	CATSTLVRGLNSPLHF
TRBV7-2	TRBD1	NA	TRBJ1-2	TGTGCCAGCAGCTTACGGGACAGGGGGCGGGGCTACACCTTC	CASSLRDRGRGYTF
TRBV7-9	NA	NA	TRBJ1-1	TGTGCCAGCAGCTTGGAGTACACTGAAGCTTTCTTT	CASSLEYTEAFF
TRBV6-6	NA	NA	TRBJ1-5	TGTGCCAGCTCACTAGGGGCCAGCAATCAGCCCCAGCATTTT	CASSLGASNQPQHF
TRBV6-6	NA	medium-sized	TRBJ2-7	TGTGCCAGCAGTGGGGCGGCAGGGACCTACGAGCAGTACTTC	CASSGAAGTYEQYF
TRBV4-1	NA	NA	TRBJ2-7	TGCGCCAGCAGCCAAGATGAAGTACAGGGCTACGAGCAGTACTTC	CASSQDEVQGYEQYF
TRBV27	NA	once	TRBJ1-1	TGTGCCAGCAGCTCAGGGTTCGGGGACACTGAAGCTTTCTTT	CASSSGFGDTEAFF
TRBV29-1	NA	NA	TRBJ1-2	TGCAGCGTTGTATTCGGGAACTATGGCTACACCTTC	CSVVFGNYGYTF
TRBV19	TRBD1	NA	TRBJ1-2	TGTGCCACGGGACAGGGGAACTATGGCTACACCTTC	CATGQGNYGYTF
TRBV7-9	NA	NA	TRBJ1-3	TGTGCCAGCAGCCCCTACTCTGGAAACACCATATATTTT	CASSPYSGNTIYF
TRBV4-1	NA	NA	TRBJ2-7	TGCGCCAGCAGCCAAGAACCCAGGAGCTCCTACGAGCAGTACTTC	CASSQEPRSSYEQYF
TRBV7-9	NA	NA	TRBJ1-2	TGTGCCAGCAGCTTAGGGAGGTATGGCTACACCTTC	CASSLGRYGYTF
TRBV7-2	NA	NA	TRBJ1-1	TGTGCCAGCAACCCGATCGGGGGATTCAACACTGAAGCTTTCTTT	CASNPIGGFNTEAFF
TRBV6-4	NA	NA	TRBJ1-6	TGTGCCAGCAGTGACGGCGGGACACATAATTCACCCCTCCACTTT	CASSDGGTHNSPLHF
TRBV5-8	NA	NA	TRBJ1-3	TGTGCCAGCTACGGAAACACCATATATTTT	CASYGNTIYF